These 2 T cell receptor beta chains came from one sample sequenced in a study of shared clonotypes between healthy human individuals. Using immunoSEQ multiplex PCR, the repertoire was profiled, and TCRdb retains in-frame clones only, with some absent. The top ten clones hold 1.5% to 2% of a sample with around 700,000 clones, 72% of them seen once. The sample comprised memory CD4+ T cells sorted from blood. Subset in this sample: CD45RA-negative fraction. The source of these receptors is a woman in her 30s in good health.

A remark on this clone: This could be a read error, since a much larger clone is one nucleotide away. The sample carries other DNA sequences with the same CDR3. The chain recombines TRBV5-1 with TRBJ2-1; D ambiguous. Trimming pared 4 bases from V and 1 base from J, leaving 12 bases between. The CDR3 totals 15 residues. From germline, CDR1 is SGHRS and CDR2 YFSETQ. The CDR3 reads CASSADTSSYNEQFF. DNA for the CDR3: TGCGCCAGCAGCGCAGACACGTCGTCCTACAATGAGCAGTTCTTC.

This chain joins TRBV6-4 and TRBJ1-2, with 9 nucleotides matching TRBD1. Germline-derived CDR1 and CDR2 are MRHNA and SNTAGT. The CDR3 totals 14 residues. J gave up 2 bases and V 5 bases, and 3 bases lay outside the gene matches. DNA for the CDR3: TGTGCCAGCAGTCCCGACAGGGGGAACTATGGCTACACCTTC. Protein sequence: CASSPDRGNYGYTF.